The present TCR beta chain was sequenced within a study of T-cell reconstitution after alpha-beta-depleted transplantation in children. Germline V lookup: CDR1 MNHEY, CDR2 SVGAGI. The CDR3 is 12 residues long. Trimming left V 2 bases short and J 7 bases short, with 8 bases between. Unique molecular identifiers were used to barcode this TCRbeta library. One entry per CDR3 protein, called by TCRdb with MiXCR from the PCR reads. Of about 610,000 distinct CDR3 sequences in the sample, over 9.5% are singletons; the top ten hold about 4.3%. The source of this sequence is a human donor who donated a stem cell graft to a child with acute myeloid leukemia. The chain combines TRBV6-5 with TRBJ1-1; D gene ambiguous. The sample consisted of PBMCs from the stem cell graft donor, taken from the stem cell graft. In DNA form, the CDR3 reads TGTGCCAGCAGTTACATGGTGGGTGAAGCTTTCTTT. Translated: CASSYMVGEAFF.